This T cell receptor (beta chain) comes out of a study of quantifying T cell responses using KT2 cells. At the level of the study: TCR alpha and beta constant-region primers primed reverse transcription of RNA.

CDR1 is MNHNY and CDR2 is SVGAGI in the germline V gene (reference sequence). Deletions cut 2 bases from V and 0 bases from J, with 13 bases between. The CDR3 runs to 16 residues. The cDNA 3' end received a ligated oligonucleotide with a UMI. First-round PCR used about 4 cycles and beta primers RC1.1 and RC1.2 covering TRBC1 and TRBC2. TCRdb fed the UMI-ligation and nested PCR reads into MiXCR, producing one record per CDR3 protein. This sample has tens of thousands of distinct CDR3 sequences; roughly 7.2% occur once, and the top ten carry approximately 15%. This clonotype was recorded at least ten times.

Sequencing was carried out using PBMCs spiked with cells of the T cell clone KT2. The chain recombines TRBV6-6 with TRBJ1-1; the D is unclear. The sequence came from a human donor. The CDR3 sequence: CASSYILGNMNTEAFF. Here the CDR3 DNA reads TGTGCCAGCAGTTACATTTTGGGGAACATGAACACTGAAGCTTTCTTT.